A single sample gave rise to the 28 T cell receptor beta chains below, sequenced in a study of blood T cell repertoires in COVID-19. Profiling relied on immunoSEQ multiplex PCR, and the TCRdb table lists in-frame clones only, not all of them. The sample consists of fewer than 200,000 clones, roughly 87% of them appearing once. Sequenced sample: peripheral blood. These receptors all stem from a woman aged 60 to 75 who had recovered from COVID-19.

The chain couples TRBV29-1 to TRBJ1-2; D is possibly TRBD1 (5 bases). With 1 base removed from V and 6 bases from J, the gap between germline ends came to 15 bases. Germline CDR1 SQVTM, CDR2 ANQGSEA. The CDR3 sequence is 14 residues long. The CDR3 coding sequence is TGCAGCGTTGAAGCTGGGGGGTTGGTAGATGGCTACACCTTC. Its translation: CSVEAGGLVDGYTF.

The chain recombines TRBV6-5 with TRBJ1-3; possible D gene TRBD1, 6 bases. Trimming stripped 6 bases from V and 0 bases from J, with 12 bases between. The CDR3 is 15 residues long. Germline loops: CDR1 MNHEY, CDR2 SVGAGI. The CDR3 sequence is CASSLGAFSGNTIYF. CDR3 DNA sequence: TGTGCCAGCAGCTTGGGGGCCTTCTCTGGAAACACCATATATTTT.

The chain carries TRBV28 and TRBJ2-3; 8 bases match TRBD2. Germline CDR1 reads MDHEN; CDR2 reads SYDVKM. Unmatched junction bases numbered 10, after V lost 3 bases and J lost 2 bases. The CDR3 is 17 amino acids. The CDR3 sequence is CASSFPSRGGLTDTQYF. The CDR3 DNA reads TGTGCCAGCAGTTTCCCCTCCCGGGGGGGGCTCACAGATACGCAGTATTTT.

The rearrangement links TRBV28 to TRBJ2-5; 9 positions match TRBD2. The CDR3 is made up of 13 amino acids. The V segment lost 8 bases and the J segment 14 bases; nucleotides outside the gene matches: 15. CDR1 and CDR2 (germline): MDHEN, SYDVKM. CDR3 in DNA: TGTGCCAGCCGAGAAGCATCCGGGACTAGCCTTTACTTC. This encodes CASREASGTSLYF.

The rearrangement joins TRBV7-9 to TRBJ2-2; the D is unclear. Trimming cost V 4 bases and J 6 bases, with 3 bases left between them. Germline V lookup: CDR1 SEHNR, CDR2 FQNEAQ (reference sequence). The CDR3 runs to 11 residues. The CDR3 region is CASSSPGELFF. The CDR3 DNA follows: TGTGCCAGCAGCTCTCCCGGGGAGCTGTTTTTT.

The J gene is TRBJ2-3, the V gene TRBV3-1 (or the pseudogene TRBV3-2); 10 bases are shared with TRBD2. The CDR3 is 15 residues long. V trimming: 11 bases; J trimming: 0 bases; junction bases outside the gene matches: 8. The V gene's germline CDR1 is LGHDT and CDR2 YNNKEL (reference sequence). Here the CDR3 reads CASMSGGASTDTQYF. The CDR3 DNA sequence: TGTGCCTCCATGAGCGGGGGGGCTAGCACAGATACGCAGTATTTT.

The gene calls are TRBV6-5 and TRBJ2-7; 8 bases align to TRBD1. Germline-derived CDR1 and CDR2 are MNHEY and SVGAGI. Unmatched junction bases numbered 8, after V lost 7 bases and J lost 0 bases. This CDR3 region has 15 residues. CDR3 coding DNA: TGTGCCAGCACCGCCGACAGGGGCGACTCCTACGAGCAGTACTTC. Its translation is CASTADRGDSYEQYF.

The chain has TRBV6-1 and TRBJ2-3, with D maybe TRBD1 (6 bases). The CDR3 is 15 residues long. V lost 3 bases, J lost 3 bases, and 13 bases lay in between. CDR1 and CDR2 from the germline V gene are MNHNS and SASEGT. The CDR3 sequence: CASSDFAGETDTQYF. The CDR3 bases are TGTGCCAGCAGTGATTTTGCAGGGGAAACAGATACGCAGTATTTT.

CDR3 DNA sequence: TGTGCCAGCAGCCCCTCTGGGCAGGGGAGCTATGGCTACACCTTC. Protein: CASSPSGQGSYGYTF. This chain links TRBV7-2 with TRBJ1-2; possibly TRBD1 for D (6 bases). V shed 5 bases and J shed 4 bases, with 17 bases lying between them. CDR1 and CDR2 (germline): SGHTA, FQGNSA. This CDR3 comprises 15 residues.

The chain is built from TRBV30 and TRBJ1-5; D unclear. The CDR3 contains 14 residues. The ends were cut back, 0 bases at V and 14 bases at J, with 20 bases in the middle. The germline CDR1 and CDR2 sequences are GTSNPN and SVGIG (reference sequence). This CDR3 is CAWSVTGSSGREHF. The DNA of the CDR3 is TGTGCCTGGAGTGTTACTGGTTCGTCGGGAAGGGAGCATTTT.

A few counts support this clone. J is TRBJ2-1 and V is TRBV19; 12 nucleotides line up with TRBD1. From germline, CDR1 is LNHDA and CDR2 SQIVND (reference sequence). V lost 4 bases, J lost 9 bases, and 10 bases stayed unmatched. The CDR3 is made up of 16 amino acids. CDR3 residues: CASSTTGTGGFIEQFF. CDR3 nucleotide sequence: TGTGCCAGTAGTACTACCGGGACAGGGGGCTTCATTGAGCAGTTCTTC.

The V call is TRBV28, the J call TRBJ1-1; D remains ambiguous. V was pared by 3 bases and J by 1 base, with 9 bases between. Germline V CDR1 and CDR2: MDHEN, SYDVKM. This CDR3 has 14 amino acids. CDR3 sequence: CASSFGGRNTEAFF. In nucleotides, the CDR3 is TGTGCCAGCAGTTTCGGAGGTCGGAACACTGAAGCTTTCTTT.

This rearrangement joins TRBV28 to TRBJ2-2; 7 bases align to TRBD1. Trimming removed 8 bases from V and 4 bases from J; junction bases left unmatched: 7. Germline V lookup: CDR1 MDHEN, CDR2 SYDVKM. The CDR3 is 14 residues long. In DNA, the CDR3 is TGTGCCAGCTCCTTGACAGGGTCCACCGGGGAGCTGTTTTTT. Its protein product is CASSLTGSTGELFF.

This chain uses TRBV30 with TRBJ2-5; D perhaps matches TRBD1 (5 bases). CDR1 and CDR2 (germline): GTSNPN, SVGIG (reference sequence). CDR3 length equals 14 residues. The V gene lost 1 base and the J gene lost 4 bases, with 13 bases spanning the gap. The CDR3 loop is CAWSGGRVRETQYF. Written as DNA, the CDR3 is TGTGCCTGGAGTGGAGGCAGGGTACGAGAGACCCAGTACTTC.

The chain employs TRBV6-1 and TRBJ1-6; D gene unclear. V lost 6 bases and J 2 bases, leaving 5 bases between the germline ends. Per germline, CDR1 MNHNS and CDR2 SASEGT. This CDR3 spans 13 amino acids. The CDR3 reads CASSPTYNSPLHF. As DNA, the CDR3 is TGTGCCAGCAGCCCAACCTATAATTCACCCCTCCACTTT.

The rearrangement uses TRBV9 and TRBJ1-2; D is unresolved. This CDR3 spans 15 amino acids. Deletions cut 0 bases from V and 8 bases from J, with 17 bases between. CDR1 is SGDLS, CDR2 YYNGEE, per germline. CDR3 loop: CASSVDVPVTGGYTF. DNA for the CDR3: TGTGCCAGCAGCGTAGACGTACCCGTAACGGGAGGCTACACCTTC. The full variable domain, completed using reference TRBV9 and TRBJ1-2, is DSGVTQTPKHLITATGQRVTLRCSPRSGDLSVYWYQQSLDQGLQFLIQYYNGEERAKGNILERFSAQQFPDLHSELNLSSLELGDSALYFCASSVDVPVTGGYTFGSGTRLTVV.

The V call is TRBV19, the J call TRBJ1-6, with D unresolved. The CDR3 consists of 13 residues. Germline V gene sequence: CDR1 LNHDA, CDR2 SQIVND (reference sequence). V lost 6 bases, J lost 9 bases, and 12 bases lay in between. The CDR3 sequence is CASSYREASPLHF. The CDR3, as DNA: TGTGCCAGTAGCTACCGGGAAGCTTCACCCCTCCACTTT.

This clone has more than one count but fewer than ten. V and J are TRBV11-1 and TRBJ1-1; 7 bases agree with TRBD1. The junction had 7 bases not matched to a gene; V was cut back by 6 bases and J by 3 bases. Germline CDR1 reads SGHAT; CDR2 reads FQDESV (reference sequence). This CDR3 has 14 amino acids. The CDR3 loop reads CASSIDRADTEAFF. CDR3 sequence (DNA): TGTGCCAGCAGTATAGACAGGGCGGACACTGAAGCTTTCTTT.

The chain is built from TRBV4-1 and TRBJ2-1; 10 nucleotides agree with TRBD1. Germline lookup yields CDR1 MGHRA and CDR2 YSYEKL. This CDR3 has 20 amino acids. The V and J ends lost 2 bases and 3 bases, in that order; junction bases with no gene match: 16. In nucleotides, the CDR3 is TGCGCCAGCAGCCAACCGACAGGGGGCTCTATTCGACACAACTACAATGAGCAGTTCTTC. Amino acids: CASSQPTGGSIRHNYNEQFF.

The rearrangement uses TRBV5-1 and TRBJ2-6; 7 bases map to TRBD1. CDR1 is SGHRS, CDR2 YFSETQ, per germline. This CDR3 has 17 residues. The ends lost 3 bases at V and 2 bases at J; junction bases unmatched: 8. CDR3 loop: CASSSRQGEAGANVLTF. The CDR3 DNA follows: TGCGCCAGCAGCTCACGACAGGGAGAGGCTGGGGCCAACGTCCTGACTTTC. Using reference TRBV5-1 and TRBJ2-6 for the parts outside the CDR3, the full variable domain is KAGVTQTPRYLIKTRGQQVTLSCSPISGHRSVSWYQQTPGQGLQFLFEYFSETQRNKGNFPGRFSGRQFSNSRSEMNVSTLELGDSALYLCASSSRQGEAGANVLTFGAGSRLTVL.

V is TRBV7-9 and J is TRBJ2-1, with D possibly matching TRBD2 (6 bases). V lost 5 bases and J 9 bases, leaving 11 bases between the germline ends. This CDR3 has 12 amino acids. Germline loops: CDR1 SEHNR, CDR2 FQNEAQ (reference sequence). The CDR3, as DNA: TGTGCCAGCAGCCTTCGACTAGTTGAGCAGTTCTTC. This encodes CASSLRLVEQFF.

This sequence joins TRBV27 and TRBJ1-5, with D perhaps matching TRBD1 (6 bases). Germline V CDR1 and CDR2: MNHEY, SMNVEV (reference sequence). Trimming removed 2 bases at V and 0 bases at J, with 17 bases between. The CDR3 covers 18 residues. Written as DNA, the CDR3 is TGTGCCAGCAGTTTAAGGGGTTGGACAGCCCTTAGCAATCAGCCCCAGCATTTT. Translation: CASSLRGWTALSNQPQHF.

V usage is TRBV2 and J usage is TRBJ1-1; TRBD1 agrees at 10 bases. CDR1 and CDR2 from the germline V gene are SNHLY and FYNNEI. This CDR3 spans 14 amino acids. V shed 5 bases, J shed 2 bases, and the junction held 2 bases outside the gene matches. This CDR3 reads CASSMTGGNTEAFF. The CDR3 DNA is TGTGCCAGCAGTATGACAGGGGGCAACACTGAAGCTTTCTTT.

J is TRBJ1-6 and V is TRBV5-1, with D perhaps matching TRBD1 (6 bases). The germline CDR1 and CDR2 sequences are SGHRS and YFSETQ. V lost 0 bases, J lost 8 bases, and 12 bases lay in between. This CDR3 is 15 amino acids long. DNA for the CDR3: TGCGCCAGCAGCTTGGATACAGGGCGCGATTCACCCCTCCACTTT. Encoded protein: CASSLDTGRDSPLHF.

The rearrangement uses TRBV18 and TRBJ2-5; 11 bases are shared with TRBD1. CDR3 length: 16 residues. CDR1 and CDR2 (germline): KGHSH, LQKENI. Trimming took 0 bases from V and 1 from J; bases not matched to a gene: 1. CDR3 amino acids: CASSPPGTGGQETQYF. CDR3 sequence (DNA): TGTGCCAGCTCACCACCAGGGACAGGGGGCCAAGAGACCCAGTACTTC.

This sequence joins TRBV7-9 and TRBJ1-2, with TRBD1 identical over 7 bases. The germline CDR1 and CDR2 sequences are SEHNR and FQNEAQ (reference sequence). The CDR3 runs 12 residues. The J segment lost 3 bases and the V segment lost 6 bases, leaving 1 base of the junction unmatched. DNA for the CDR3: TGTGCCAGCAGTACAGGGGACTATGGCTACACCTTC. It translates to CASSTGDYGYTF.

The J gene is TRBJ2-7, the V gene TRBV6-5, with TRBD1 identical over 10 bases. The CDR3 loop spans 13 amino acids. Trimming took 7 bases from V and 6 from J; bases not matched to a gene: 6. Looked up from germline, CDR1 is MNHEY and CDR2 is SVGAGI. The CDR3 here is CASKGDRGSEQYF. The CDR3 DNA reads TGTGCCAGCAAAGGGGACAGGGGCTCCGAGCAGTACTTC.

The chain combines TRBV9 with TRBJ1-4; D is perhaps TRBD1 (5 bases). Germline CDR1 is SGDLS and CDR2 is YYNGEE. This CDR3 region has 17 residues. The germline V and J ends were trimmed by 3 bases and 1 base, with 16 bases remaining between them. The CDR3 bases are TGTGCCAGCAGCGCGTACGCCCCCGGGGGAACTAATGAAAAACTGTTTTTT. It translates to CASSAYAPGGTNEKLFF.